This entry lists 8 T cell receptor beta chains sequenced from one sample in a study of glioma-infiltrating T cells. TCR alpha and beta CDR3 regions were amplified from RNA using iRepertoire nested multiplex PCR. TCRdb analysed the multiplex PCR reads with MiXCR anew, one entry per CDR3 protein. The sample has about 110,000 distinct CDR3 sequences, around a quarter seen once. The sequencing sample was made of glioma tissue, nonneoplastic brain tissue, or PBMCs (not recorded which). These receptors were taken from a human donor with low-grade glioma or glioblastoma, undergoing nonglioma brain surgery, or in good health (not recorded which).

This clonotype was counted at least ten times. As DNA, the CDR3 is TGTGCCAGCAGGCCAGGGGGCGAGTCTGATGGCTACACCTTC. Its translation is CASRPGGESDGYTF. The chain joins TRBV7-9 to TRBJ1-2; 8 bases line up with TRBD1. Germline V CDR1 and CDR2: SEHNR, FQNEAQ (reference sequence). CDR3 length: 14 amino acids. V shed 6 bases and J 6 bases; nucleotides not matched to a gene: 9.

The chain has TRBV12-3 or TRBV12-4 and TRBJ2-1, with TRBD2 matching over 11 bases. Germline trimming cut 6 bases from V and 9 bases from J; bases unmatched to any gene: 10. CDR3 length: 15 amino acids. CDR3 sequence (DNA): TGTGCCAGCAGGTCGATAGCGGGAGGGCTTGGTGAGCAGTTCTTC. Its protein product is CASRSIAGGLGEQFF.

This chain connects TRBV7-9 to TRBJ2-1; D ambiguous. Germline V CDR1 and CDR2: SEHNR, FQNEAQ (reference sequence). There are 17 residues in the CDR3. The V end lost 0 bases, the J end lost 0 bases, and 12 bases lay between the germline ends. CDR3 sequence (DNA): TGTGCCAGCAGCTTAGCCGCCAGTGTTCCCTCCTACAATGAGCAGTTCTTC. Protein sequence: CASSLAASVPSYNEQFF.

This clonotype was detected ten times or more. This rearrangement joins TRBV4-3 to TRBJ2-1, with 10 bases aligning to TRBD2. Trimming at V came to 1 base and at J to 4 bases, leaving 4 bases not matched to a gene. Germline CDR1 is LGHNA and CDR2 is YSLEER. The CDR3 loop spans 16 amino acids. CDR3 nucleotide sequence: TGCGCCAGCAGCCAAGCTAGCGGGGGCCCATACAATGAGCAGTTCTTC. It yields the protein CASSQASGGPYNEQFF.

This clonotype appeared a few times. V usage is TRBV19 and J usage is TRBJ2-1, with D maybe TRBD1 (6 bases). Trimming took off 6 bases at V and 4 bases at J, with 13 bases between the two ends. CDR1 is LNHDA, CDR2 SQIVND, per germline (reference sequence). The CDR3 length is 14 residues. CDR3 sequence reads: CASSQGYDYNEQFF. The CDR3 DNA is TGTGCCAGTAGCCAGGGGTACGATTACAATGAGCAGTTCTTC.

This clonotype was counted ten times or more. The CDR3 DNA reads as TGTGCCAGCAGGGGGACTAGCGGGACCGGAGATACGCAGTATTTT. Translation gives CASRGTSGTGDTQYF. V and J are TRBV19 and TRBJ2-3; TRBD2 matches at 13 bases. The CDR3 length is 15 residues. In germline, CDR1 is LNHDA, CDR2 SQIVND (reference sequence). The trim removed 9 bases at V and 5 bases at J, leaving 8 bases unmatched.

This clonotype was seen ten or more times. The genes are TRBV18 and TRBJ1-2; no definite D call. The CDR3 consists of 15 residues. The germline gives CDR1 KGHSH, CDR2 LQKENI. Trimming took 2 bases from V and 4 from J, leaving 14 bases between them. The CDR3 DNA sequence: TGTGCCAGCTCACCAAACCAGGATCCGTCCTATGGCTACACCTTC. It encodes CASSPNQDPSYGYTF. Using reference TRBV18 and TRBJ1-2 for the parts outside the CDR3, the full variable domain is NAGVMQNPRHLVRRRGQEARLRCSPMKGHSHVYWYRQLPEEGLKFMVYLQKENIIDESGMPKERFSAEFPKEGPSILRIQQVVRGDSAAYFCASSPNQDPSYGYTFGSGTRLTVV.

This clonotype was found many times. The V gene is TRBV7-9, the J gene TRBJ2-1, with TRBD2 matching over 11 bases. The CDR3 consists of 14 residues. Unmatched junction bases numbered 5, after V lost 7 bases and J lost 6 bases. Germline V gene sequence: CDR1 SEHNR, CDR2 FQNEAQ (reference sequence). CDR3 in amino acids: CASILAGGPNEQFF. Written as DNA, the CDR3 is TGTGCCAGCATCCTAGCGGGAGGCCCCAATGAGCAGTTCTTC.